Following are 12 T cell receptor beta chains from one sample sequenced in a study of T cell responses to AZD1222 COVID-19 vaccine. Sequencing used immunoSEQ multiplex PCR; TCRdb keeps in-frame clones, though not all of them. There are about 100,000 clones in the sample; approximately 91% occur only once, and approximately 1.7% lies in the top ten. Specimen: peripheral blood, collected on day 0 of AZD1222 vaccination. All receptors come from an adult in good health.

This chain connects TRBV6-5 to TRBJ1-2; TRBD1 matches 8 bases. Germline V gene lookup returns CDR1 MNHEY and CDR2 SVGAGI. The CDR3 sequence is 15 residues long. J lost 5 bases, V lost 8 bases, and 13 bases had no gene match. The CDR3 protein is CASGQGPDNLYGYTF. Written as DNA, the CDR3 is TGTGCCAGCGGACAGGGCCCGGATAACCTGTATGGCTACACCTTC.

This rearrangement joins TRBV5-4 to TRBJ1-2, with TRBD1 identical over 9 bases. V shed 4 bases and J 4 bases; nucleotides not matched to a gene: 5. Germline CDR1 SGHNT, CDR2 YYREEE (reference sequence). The CDR3 is 14 residues long. DNA for the CDR3: TGTGCCAGCAGCCTACGGACAGGGGTCTATGGCTACACCTTC. Its translation is CASSLRTGVYGYTF.

The CDR3 DNA reads TGTGCCAGCAGCTTAGATCGAGGATTCACAGATACGCAGTATTTT. It yields the protein CASSLDRGFTDTQYF. The V call is TRBV11-3, the J call TRBJ2-3; D unclear. The ends were cut back, 0 bases at V and 2 bases at J, with 9 bases in the middle. Germline values: CDR1 SGHNT, CDR2 YENEEA. The CDR3 sequence is 15 residues long.

The chain carries TRBV9 and TRBJ1-1; 8 positions match TRBD1. Germline loops: CDR1 SGDLS, CDR2 YYNGEE. This CDR3 is built from 18 residues. The V and J ends lost 0 bases and 1 base, in that order; junction bases with no gene match: 11. The CDR3 loop reads CASSVEDRQGNWNTEAFF. CDR3 DNA sequence: TGTGCCAGCAGCGTAGAAGATCGACAGGGGAACTGGAACACTGAAGCTTTCTTT.

Only a few counts were recorded for this clone. The chain is built from TRBV7-2 and TRBJ2-1; 10 nucleotides agree with TRBD2. CDR1 is SGHTA and CDR2 is FQGNSA in the germline V gene. With V trimmed by 0 bases and J by 8 bases, 10 bases remained unmatched. This CDR3 has 17 residues. Here the CDR3 DNA reads TGTGCCAGCAGCTTAGCACCCCGGACTAGCGGAGGGGATGAGCAGTTCTTC. Its translation is CASSLAPRTSGGDEQFF.

The chain employs TRBV5-1 and TRBJ2-2; 8 bases line up with TRBD1. After removal of 3 bases from V and 3 bases from J, the junction contained 7 bases not matched to a gene. This CDR3 has 16 residues. Germline V gene lookup returns CDR1 SGHRS and CDR2 YFSETQ. The DNA of the CDR3 is TGCGCCAGCAGCTCCCTTGACAGGGGTGACACCGGGGAGCTGTTTTTT. This gives the protein CASSSLDRGDTGELFF.

The CDR3: CASSPSWNEKLFF. Written as DNA, the CDR3 is TGTGCCAGCTCACCATCCTGGAATGAAAAACTGTTTTTT. The chain combines TRBV18 with TRBJ1-4, with D uncertain. The CDR3 runs to 13 residues. CDR1 and CDR2 from the germline V gene are KGHSH and LQKENI. V lost 2 bases and J 5 bases, leaving 6 bases between the germline ends.

The gene calls are TRBV7-9 and TRBJ2-5, with 8 positions matching TRBD2. The germline CDR1 and CDR2 sequences are SEHNR and FQNEAQ (reference sequence). The CDR3 spans 13 residues. V was pared by 7 bases and J by 4 bases, with 5 bases of the junction left unmatched. Written as DNA, the CDR3 is TGTGCCAGCACCGGGGGGGCCGGAGAGACCCAGTACTTC. It is translated as CASTGGAGETQYF.

The genes are TRBV27 and TRBJ1-1; D not resolved. The CDR3 sequence is 13 residues long. V lost 7 bases and J lost 2, with 11 bases in between. Germline V gene lookup returns CDR1 MNHEY and CDR2 SMNVEV (reference sequence). The CDR3 is CASKPPANTEAFF. The CDR3 DNA is TGTGCCAGCAAACCTCCAGCTAACACTGAAGCTTTCTTT.

The J gene is TRBJ1-4, the V gene TRBV6-6; D is perhaps TRBD1 (5 bases). CDR1 and CDR2 from the germline V gene are MNHNY and SVGAGI (reference sequence). Trimming cost V 8 bases and J 3 bases, with 13 bases left between them. The CDR3 length is 14 residues. CDR3 DNA sequence: TGTGCCAGCTCCCCCAGGGCGGCTAATGAAAAACTGTTTTTT. It yields the protein CASSPRAANEKLFF.

The V and J genes are TRBV27 and TRBJ2-1; D uncertain. The CDR3 covers 14 residues. CDR1 is MNHEY and CDR2 is SMNVEV in the germline V gene (reference sequence). Trimming removed 8 bases from V and 7 bases from J, with 18 bases in between. CDR3 in DNA: TGTGCCAGCTCTCACAGATTAAAGGGAAATGAGCAGTTCTTC. Translated: CASSHRLKGNEQFF.

The chain carries TRBV5-5 and TRBJ1-6; no firm D call. CDR3 length: 15 residues. Trimming removed 0 bases from V and 6 bases from J, with 10 bases in between. Germline CDR1 and CDR2: SGHKS and YYEKEE (reference sequence). The CDR3 protein is CASSLVAVFNSPLHF. CDR3 sequence (DNA): TGTGCCAGCAGCTTGGTTGCAGTTTTTAATTCACCCCTCCACTTT.